Listed below are T cell receptor beta chains from one sample, sequenced in a study of T cell repertoires in cytomegalovirus infection. TCRdb re-analysed the reads in MiXCR, keeping a single row per CDR3 protein. The sample has roughly 300,000 distinct CDR3 sequences, more than 8% seen once. The sequencing input was PBMCs. These receptors originate from a human donor in good health (CMV status not recorded). Some clones in this sample may be carry-over from other donors' samples. CDR3s include the opening cysteine and the closing phenylalanine or tryptophan. Each record gives: CDR3 DNA, CDR3 protein, V gene, CDR3 length, J gene, D gene, clone size. A D gene is named only where the DNA matches it firmly. The size of a clone is reported for some rows only, either as once, few or many, or as a class for expanded clones.

TGTGCCAGCAGCCAGTCTTCGGGACAGTCGCAATTCTTC | CASSQSSGQSQFF | TRBV3-1 | 13 | TRBJ2-1 | TRBD1 | .
TGTGCCAGCACCCCCGGGTTAGCTAACTATGGCTACACCTTC | CASTPGLANYGYTF | TRBV2 | 14 | TRBJ1-2 | . | .
TGTGCCAGCAGCTTAAACGCCGCGGGGACCCAGTACTTC | CASSLNAAGTQYF | TRBV7-6 | 13 | TRBJ2-5 | . | many
TGTGCCAGCAGCCTCAGAGGGACCGGGACAGGCTACAATGAGCAGTTCTTC | CASSLRGTGTGYNEQFF | TRBV12-3/TRBV12-4 | 17 | TRBJ2-1 | TRBD1 | few
TGTGCCAGCTCACCGCGTCCCCAGGACGAGCAGTACTTC | CASSPRPQDEQYF | TRBV18 | 13 | TRBJ2-7 | . | few
TGTGCCAGCAGCCGCCGGGACAGGGGGCTGAACTATGGCTACACCTTC | CASSRRDRGLNYGYTF | TRBV12-3/TRBV12-4 | 16 | TRBJ1-2 | TRBD1 | few
TGTGCCAGTAACCGCAGGGTCGAAACCGGGGAGCTGTTTTTT | CASNRRVETGELFF | TRBV19 | 14 | TRBJ2-2 | . | few
TGTGCCAGCAGCTTTGACGGGAGAGGCTACGAGCAGTACTTC | CASSFDGRGYEQYF | TRBV7-2 | 14 | TRBJ2-7 | . | many
TGTGCCAGCAGCCTTATAGCGGGGGGCGGAAGCACAGATACGCAGTATTTT | CASSLIAGGGSTDTQYF | TRBV7-3 | 17 | TRBJ2-3 | TRBD2 | few
TGTGCCAGCAGCTGGGGAGGCGAGCAGTACTTC | CASSWGGEQYF | TRBV5-6 | 11 | TRBJ2-7 | . | many
TGTGCCAGCAGCCCCGACGGACCTTCAAATTCACCCCTCCACTTT | CASSPDGPSNSPLHF | TRBV7-9 | 15 | TRBJ1-6 | . | few
TGCGCCAGCAGCTTAAGCGGGAGGGCCGATGAGCAGTTCTTC | CASSLSGRADEQFF | TRBV5-1 | 14 | TRBJ2-1 | TRBD2 | many
TGTGCCAGCAGCTTAATCAGGGGGTCCACGGATTCACCCCTCCACTTT | CASSLIRGSTDSPLHF | TRBV7-9 | 16 | TRBJ1-6 | TRBD1 | many
TGTGCCAGCAGACTTCGGACTAGCGGGGAGTACAATGAGCAGTTCTTC | CASRLRTSGEYNEQFF | TRBV12-3/TRBV12-4 | 16 | TRBJ2-1 | TRBD2 | many
TGTGCCACCAGTGACCAACCCACAGGGAACACCGGGGAGCTGTTTTTT | CATSDQPTGNTGELFF | TRBV24-1 | 16 | TRBJ2-2 | . | few
TGTGCCACCAGTGACCCGGGACAGGGTTACAATGAGCAGTTCTTC | CATSDPGQGYNEQFF | TRBV24-1 | 15 | TRBJ2-1 | TRBD1 | many
TGTGCCAGCAGTCACGGAGGCGGAGGCAATCAGCCCCAGCATTTT | CASSHGGGGNQPQHF | TRBV6-2/TRBV6-3 | 15 | TRBJ1-5 | . | many
TGTGCCAGCAGGCCCCAGGGGTGGCAGACCCAGTACTTC | CASRPQGWQTQYF | TRBV12-3/TRBV12-4 | 13 | TRBJ2-5 | . | .
TGTGCCACCAGCGTCCGGGACAGCCAGCTTGAGGCTTTCTTT | CATSVRDSQLEAFF | TRBV15 | 14 | TRBJ1-1 | TRBD1 | few
TGTGCTAGTGGTTTGGATAACTCACCCCTCCACTTT | CASGLDNSPLHF | TRBV12-5 | 12 | TRBJ1-6 | . | few
TGTGCCAGCAGCCCTGAAGGGACTCAAAAGTCCCACGAGCAGTACTTC | CASSPEGTQKSHEQYF | TRBV12-3/TRBV12-4 | 16 | TRBJ2-7 | . | .
TGTGCCAGTAGCCCGGCGGGGTCTAACTATGGCTACACCTTC | CASSPAGSNYGYTF | TRBV19 | 14 | TRBJ1-2 | . | many
TGTGCCAGCAGCTTGGTACCCGGAGCGCAAGTTACGCAGTATTTT | CASSLVPGAQVTQYF | TRBV5-4 | 15 | TRBJ2-3 | . | .
TGTGCCAGCAGCTTAGATGGAGCCTCCTACGAGCAGTACTTC | CASSLDGASYEQYF | TRBV7-9 | 14 | TRBJ2-7 | . | many
TGTGCCAGCAGCTCCGGCAGGGAATATCACGAGCAGTACTTC | CASSSGREYHEQYF | TRBV7-2 | 14 | TRBJ2-7 | . | many
TGTGCCAGCAGCCCATTCTTCTGGGGGGTTGGCCAAGAGACCCAGTACTTC | CASSPFFWGVGQETQYF | TRBV7-9 | 17 | TRBJ2-5 | . | few
TGTGCCAGCAGTATCAACCGTCAGCCCCAGCATTTT | CASSINRQPQHF | TRBV7-2 | 12 | TRBJ1-5 | . | many
TGTGCCAGCAGTTTCCTAGCGGGGGGGTTTCAGGAGACCCAGTACTTC | CASSFLAGGFQETQYF | TRBV12-3/TRBV12-4 | 16 | TRBJ2-5 | TRBD2 | few
TGTGCCTCCACGGCCGGGTCCTACGAGCAGTACTTC | CASTAGSYEQYF | TRBV7-6 | 12 | TRBJ2-7 | . | few
TGTGCCAGCAGCTCCGGTTGGGGGGCAGCAAGAGCTTTCTTT | CASSSGWGAARAFF | TRBV7-2 | 14 | TRBJ1-1 | . | many
TGTGCCAGCAGCTTGCAGGGGACCAGTACCGTCATAAATCAGCCCCAGCATTTT | CASSLQGTSTVINQPQHF | TRBV7-2 | 18 | TRBJ1-5 | . | few
TGTGCCAGCAGCTTAAGAGCGGGAGGGCCACCAGATACGCAGTATTTT | CASSLRAGGPPDTQYF | TRBV11-2 | 16 | TRBJ2-3 | TRBD2 | many
TGTGCCAGCAGTTTATCCTCCTCTTTGACTGCGGGGGAGCAGTTCTTC | CASSLSSSLTAGEQFF | TRBV28 | 16 | TRBJ2-1 | . | few
TGTGCCAGCAGCGGCAGGGGGGGCAATCAGCCCCAGCATTTT | CASSGRGGNQPQHF | TRBV7-2 | 14 | TRBJ1-5 | TRBD1 | many
TGTGCCATCAGTGAGACAATGACAGCAGCGTTGAGGACAGATACGCAGTATTTT | CAISETMTAALRTDTQYF | TRBV10-3 | 18 | TRBJ2-3 | . | few
TGTGCCAGCAGCTTTAGCCCCAATTTGGGGGAGACCCAGTACTTC | CASSFSPNLGETQYF | TRBV11-2 | 15 | TRBJ2-5 | . | many
TGTGCCAGCAGCAAGCGCCCGACTAGCGGGAGAGCTGGAGATACGCAGTATTTT | CASSKRPTSGRAGDTQYF | TRBV7-8 | 18 | TRBJ2-3 | TRBD2 | many
TGTGCCTGGAGTGGACAGGCCTTCTCTAGCGGGACTTACAATGAGCAGTTCTTC | CAWSGQAFSSGTYNEQFF | TRBV30 | 18 | TRBJ2-1 | TRBD2 | few